This T cell receptor beta chain was captured by sequencing in a study of neurological immune-mediated disorders. Per germline, CDR1 MDHEN and CDR2 SYDVKM. The CDR3 consists of 16 residues. Trimming cost V 8 bases and J 5 bases, with 24 bases left between them. Ten or more counts support this clonotype. Synthesis of cDNA was carried out by template-switch 5'RACE. The reaction used 10-nucleotide random UMIs. Over 160 million TCR-beta sequences from 15-18 subjects were obtained in each sequencing run. TCRdb re-analysed the 5' RACE reads in MiXCR, keeping a single row per CDR3 protein. This sample has 55,000 to 75,000 distinct CDR3 sequences, with roughly 13% found just once.

The chain employs TRBV28 and TRBJ2-5; weak D call: TRBD2 (6 bases). The sequence derives from an older woman with HTLV-1-associated myelopathy (HAM/TSP). What was sequenced was PBMCs. CDR3 DNA sequence: TGTGCCAGCCGGGGCCTGGGAGGCCAGGGTGTGGAGACCCAGTACTTC. Residues: CASRGLGGQGVETQYF.